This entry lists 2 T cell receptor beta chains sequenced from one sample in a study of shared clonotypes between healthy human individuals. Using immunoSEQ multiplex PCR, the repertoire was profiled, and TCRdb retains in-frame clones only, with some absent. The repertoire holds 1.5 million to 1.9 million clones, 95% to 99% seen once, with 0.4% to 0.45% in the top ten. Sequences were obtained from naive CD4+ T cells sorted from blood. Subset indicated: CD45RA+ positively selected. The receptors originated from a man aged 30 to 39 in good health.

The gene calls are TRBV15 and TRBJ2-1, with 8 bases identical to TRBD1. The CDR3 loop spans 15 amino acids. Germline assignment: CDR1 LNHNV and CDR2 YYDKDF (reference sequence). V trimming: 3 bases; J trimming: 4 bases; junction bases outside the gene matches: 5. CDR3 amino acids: CATSRSGTGYNEQFF. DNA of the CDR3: TGTGCCACCAGCAGGAGTGGGACAGGATACAATGAGCAGTTCTTC.

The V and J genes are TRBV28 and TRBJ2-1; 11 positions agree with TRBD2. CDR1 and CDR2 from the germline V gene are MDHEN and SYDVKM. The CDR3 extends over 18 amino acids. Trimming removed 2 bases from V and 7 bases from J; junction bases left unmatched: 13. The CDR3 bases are TGTGCCAGCAGTTTAGTACTAGCGGGAGTTCTTGGGTGGAATGAGCAGTTCTTC. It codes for CASSLVLAGVLGWNEQFF.